The 24 T cell receptor beta chains presented below share a single source sample, sequenced in a study of shared clonotypes between healthy human individuals. CD45RO-negative, CCR7-positively selected cells formed the naive CD8 fraction, excluding terminally differentiated effector memory CD45RA+ cells. TCRdb's table, derived via immunoSEQ multiplex PCR, lists solely in-frame clones and lacks some. The sample holds about 2.2 million clones, approximately 92% seen once. Source material: naive CD8+ T cells from PBMCs. The receptors originated from a man aged 18 to 29 in good health. Some clones in this sample may be carry-over from other donors' samples.

The chain joins TRBV7-2 to TRBJ1-2, with D possibly being TRBD1 (6 bases). This CDR3 spans 14 amino acids. In germline, CDR1 is SGHTA, CDR2 FQGNSA. The V gene lost 3 bases and the J gene lost 0 bases, with 8 bases spanning the gap. CDR3 amino acids: CASSLDRSNYGYTF. DNA of the CDR3: TGTGCCAGCAGCTTGGACAGATCTAACTATGGCTACACCTTC.

This sequence joins TRBV27 and TRBJ2-1; 12 positions match TRBD2. V shed 1 base and J 8 bases; nucleotides not matched to a gene: 6. Germline values: CDR1 MNHEY, CDR2 SMNVEV (reference sequence). The CDR3 runs to 16 residues. CDR3 bases: TGTGCCAGCAGTTTATTGAGGACTAGCGGGACCGATGAGCAGTTCTTC. Translated, it gives CASSLLRTSGTDEQFF.

On this clone itself: This sample includes further DNA sequences coding for the same CDR3. The rearrangement joins TRBV7-9 to TRBJ2-7, with 7 bases identical to TRBD1. Germline lookup yields CDR1 SEHNR and CDR2 FQNEAQ (reference sequence). CDR3 length equals 14 residues. The V gene end was trimmed by 5 bases and the J gene end by 2 bases; junction bases not matched to a gene: 6. The CDR3 region is CASSARDSPYEQYF. As DNA, the CDR3 is TGTGCCAGCAGCGCCCGGGACAGTCCCTACGAGCAGTACTTC.

The V gene is TRBV5-6, the J gene TRBJ2-7; D remains ambiguous. The CDR3 sequence is 14 residues long. The V end was cut by 0 bases, the J end by 3 bases, with 10 bases between. The germline V gene has CDR1 SGHDT and CDR2 YYEEEE. DNA for the CDR3: TGTGCCAGCAGCTTGGCCCCTACCGACTACGAGCAGTACTTC. It is translated as CASSLAPTDYEQYF.

This clone was found once. This chain uses TRBV13 with TRBJ2-1; D possibly uses TRBD1 or TRBD2 (5 bases each). V was cut by 3 bases and J by 7 bases, with 19 bases left in between. The V gene's germline CDR1 is PRHDT and CDR2 FYEKMQ (reference sequence). CDR3 length: 16 amino acids. The CDR3 bases are TGTGCCAGCAGCTTCGAGGGGCTAGAGATAAAAAATGAGCAGTTCTTC. Translation gives CASSFEGLEIKNEQFF.

This clone appeared once. The chain combines TRBV6-1 with TRBJ1-2; no clear D gene. V gave up 1 base and J gave up 8 bases, with 14 bases separating them. CDR1 and CDR2 (germline): MNHNS, SASEGT. This CDR3 spans 14 amino acids. The CDR3 spells CASSEGRIVWGYTF. CDR3 nucleotides: TGTGCCAGCAGTGAAGGGCGGATTGTCTGGGGCTACACCTTC.

The genes are TRBV28 and TRBJ1-5, with D possibly being TRBD1 (6 bases). V lost 6 bases, J lost 0 bases, and 12 bases lay in between. Germline V gene lookup returns CDR1 MDHEN and CDR2 SYDVKM. This CDR3 comprises 15 residues. The chain's CDR3 is CASRTGSYSNQPQHF. Here the CDR3 DNA reads TGTGCCAGCAGGACAGGCTCTTATAGCAATCAGCCCCAGCATTTT.

V usage is TRBV19 and J usage is TRBJ2-1; TRBD2 aligns across 8 bases. In germline, CDR1 is LNHDA, CDR2 SQIVND (reference sequence). V shed 5 bases, J shed 0 bases, and the junction held 3 bases outside the gene matches. The CDR3 is 15 amino acids. CDR3 in amino acids: CASSHSGNSYNEQFF. The CDR3 region has the DNA TGTGCCAGTAGTCATAGCGGGAACTCCTACAATGAGCAGTTCTTC.

The chain employs TRBV28 and TRBJ2-7; 8 nucleotides match TRBD2. Germline V gives CDR1 MDHEN, CDR2 SYDVKM. V lost 6 bases and J lost 1; bases outside the gene matches: 5. The CDR3 runs 14 residues. For the CDR3, the DNA is TGTGCCAGCAGACCCGGGAGGGGGTCCTACGAGCAGTACTTC. Translating it yields CASRPGRGSYEQYF.

The CDR3 region has the DNA TGTGCCAGCAGAGGGACAGGGTCCACTGAAGCTTTCTTT. Translation gives CASRGTGSTEAFF. The gene calls are TRBV2 and TRBJ1-1, with 9 bases matching TRBD1. The CDR3 length is 13 residues. Germline V CDR1 and CDR2: SNHLY, FYNNEI. After removal of 6 bases from V and 4 bases from J, the junction contained 3 bases not matched to a gene.

Comments on this clone: Other DNA sequences in this specimen translate into the identical CDR3. V is TRBV9 and J is TRBJ2-7; TRBD2 agrees at 8 bases. CDR3 size: 14 residues. Losses at the gene ends were 0 bases for V and 7 bases for J; bases not matched to a gene: 6. Germline assignment: CDR1 SGDLS and CDR2 YYNGEE. This CDR3 is CASSVGGGRGEQYF. The DNA for the CDR3 is TGTGCCAGCAGCGTAGGCGGGGGGCGAGGGGAGCAGTACTTC. Full variable domain (outside the CDR3, taken from reference TRBV9 and TRBJ2-7): DSGVTQTPKHLITATGQRVTLRCSPRSGDLSVYWYQQSLDQGLQFLIQYYNGEERAKGNILERFSAQQFPDLHSELNLSSLELGDSALYFCASSVGGGRGEQYFGPGTRLTVT.

The chain recombines TRBV25-1 with TRBJ2-7, with a weak D call TRBD1 (7 bases). CDR1 is MGHDK, CDR2 SYGVNS, per germline. The germline V and J ends were trimmed by 0 bases and 4 bases, with 19 bases remaining between them. The CDR3 runs 17 residues. The chain's CDR3 is CASSEYLPWGDSYEQYF. The CDR3 DNA reads TGTGCCAGCAGTGAATATCTTCCGTGGGGGGACAGTTACGAGCAGTACTTC.

This clone was counted a single time. The V call is TRBV11-2, the J call TRBJ2-5, with D unresolved. V was shortened by 1 base and J by 0 bases, with 6 bases between the two germline ends. Germline assignment: CDR1 SGHAT and CDR2 FQNNGV. This CDR3 spans 14 amino acids. CDR3 DNA: TGTGCCAGCAGCTTAGGGGCCTACCAAGAGACCCAGTACTTC. It translates to CASSLGAYQETQYF.

The CDR3 loop reads CASSLKGAWEQYF. The CDR3 coding sequence is TGTGCCAGCAGCTTGAAAGGGGCGTGGGAGCAGTACTTC. The chain joins TRBV7-9 to TRBJ2-7, with D perhaps TRBD1 (5 bases). Germline CDR1 reads SEHNR; CDR2 reads FQNEAQ (reference sequence). With 3 bases removed from V and 7 bases from J, the gap between germline ends came to 13 bases. The CDR3 spans 13 residues.

V gene TRBV6-6 combines with J gene TRBJ2-7; 10 positions agree with TRBD2. The V segment lost 5 bases and the J segment 0 bases; nucleotides outside the gene matches: 7. Germline V gene sequence: CDR1 MNHNY, CDR2 SVGAGI (reference sequence). CDR3 length: 16 amino acids. Written as DNA, the CDR3 is TGTGCCAGCAGTAATATAAGCGGGAGGGGCTCCTACGAGCAGTACTTC. This translates into CASSNISGRGSYEQYF.

The chain uses TRBV7-9 and TRBJ1-2; D unresolved. The CDR3 has 13 amino acids. CDR1 is SEHNR and CDR2 is FQNEAQ in the germline V gene (reference sequence). V was shortened by 4 bases and J by 4 bases, with 10 bases between the two germline ends. The CDR3 coding sequence is TGTGCCAGCAGCTCCTCTTCTCTCTATGGCTACACCTTC. It yields the protein CASSSSSLYGYTF.

The CDR3 DNA reads TGTGCCAGCAGTTTATCGAGAGGGACAGGGGCTGTTGAAGCTTTCTTT. This sequence encodes CASSLSRGTGAVEAFF. This chain connects TRBV27 to TRBJ1-1; 10 bases fit TRBD1. CDR1 and CDR2 (germline): MNHEY, SMNVEV (reference sequence). The CDR3 length is 16 residues. V trimming: 0 bases; J trimming: 7 bases; junction bases outside the gene matches: 8.

As for this clone: Other DNA sequences in this specimen translate into the identical CDR3. The chain couples TRBV6-5 to TRBJ1-2; D may be TRBD1 (6 bases). This CDR3 has 13 residues. The germline V gene encodes CDR1 MNHEY and CDR2 SVGAGI. V was clipped by 4 bases and J by 2 bases, with 8 bases between them. CDR3 sequence: CASSSTGNYGYTF. In DNA, the CDR3 is TGTGCCAGCAGTTCGACAGGAAACTATGGCTACACCTTC.

The chain links TRBV2 to TRBJ2-3; D is perhaps TRBD2 (6 bases). CDR1 is SNHLY, CDR2 FYNNEI, per germline. This CDR3 has 13 amino acids. Trimming removed 4 bases from V and 4 bases from J, with 9 bases in between. For the CDR3, the DNA is TGTGCCAGCAGTGCGGGAGTAGCAGATACGCAGTATTTT. This translates into CASSAGVADTQYF.

This clone was counted once. This chain uses TRBV5-8 with TRBJ2-7; possible D gene TRBD1, 6 bases. The CDR3 is made up of 15 amino acids. V was cut by 1 base and J by 1 base, with 12 bases left in between. The germline CDR1 and CDR2 sequences are SGHTS and YDEGEE. Here the CDR3 DNA reads TGTGCCAGCAGCTTGATTGGACAGCAATCCTACGAGCAGTACTTC. Residues: CASSLIGQQSYEQYF. Together with reference TRBV5-8 and TRBJ2-7, the CDR3 gives the full variable domain: EAGVTQSPTHLIKTRGQQATLRCSPISGHTSVYWYQQALGLGLQFLLWYDEGEERNRGNFPPRFSGRQFPNYSSELNVNALELEDSALYLCASSLIGQQSYEQYFGPGTRLTVT.

This clone was seen once. The gene calls are TRBV29-1 and TRBJ2-3, with D unclear. CDR1 and CDR2 (germline): SQVTM, ANQGSEA. This CDR3 has 13 residues. Trimming took 3 bases from V and 0 from J, leaving 7 bases between them. The CDR3 region is CSVDDQSTDTQYF. As DNA, the CDR3 is TGCAGCGTTGATGACCAGAGCACAGATACGCAGTATTTT.

The DNA of the CDR3 is TGTGCCAGCAGCTACATATTGAGGGATGAAAAACTGTTTTTT. Encoded protein: CASSYILRDEKLFF. The gene calls are TRBV11-2 and TRBJ1-4; D gene uncertain. The CDR3 loop spans 14 amino acids. Germline CDR1 SGHAT, CDR2 FQNNGV. The V and J ends lost 4 bases and 6 bases respectively, with 12 bases between them.

The chain employs TRBV28 and TRBJ2-3, with 9 positions matching TRBD1. CDR3 length: 15 amino acids. Germline loops: CDR1 MDHEN, CDR2 SYDVKM. V shed 3 bases and J 8 bases; nucleotides not matched to a gene: 9. CDR3 sequence (DNA): TGTGCCAGCAGTTTTGGTCGGGACAGGGTTCCTACGCAGTATTTT. It translates to CASSFGRDRVPTQYF.

The sample holds one count of this clone. V is TRBV7-8 and J is TRBJ2-7; TRBD2 agrees at 9 bases. Germline V lookup: CDR1 SGHVS, CDR2 FQNEAQ. The CDR3 covers 14 residues. V trimming: 3 bases; J trimming: 6 bases; junction bases outside the gene matches: 6. CDR3 DNA sequence: TGTGCCAGCAGCTTTAGCGGGAGATTGAGCGAGCAGTACTTC. It translates to CASSFSGRLSEQYF.